The rows below give T cell receptor beta chains drawn from one sample of a study of blood T cell repertoires in COVID-19. Sequencing used immunoSEQ multiplex PCR; TCRdb keeps in-frame clones, though not all of them. The profile shows a few hundred thousand clones, approximately 90% of them singletons. The sample taken for sequencing was PBMCs or T cells enriched from blood (not recorded which). These TCRs come from a man between 18 and 35 years old who had recovered from COVID-19. CDR3s include the opening cysteine and the closing phenylalanine or tryptophan. The order of the fields is J gene, D gene, clone size, V gene, CDR3 protein, CDR3 DNA. The D gene is left open where the match is weak. The size field is filled for only some rows; it gives once, few, many or a size class.

TRBJ2-7	.	few	TRBV30	CALTQGSYEQYF	TGTGCCTTAACTCAGGGCTCCTACGAGCAGTACTTC
TRBJ1-6	TRBD1	.	TRBV11-2	CASTEDRARSPLHF	TGTGCCAGCACCGAAGACAGGGCGCGTTCACCCCTCCACTTT
TRBJ1-4	.	once	TRBV7-9	CASSRLGHRNEKLFF	TGTGCCAGCAGCCGCCTTGGACACCGTAATGAAAAACTGTTTTTT
TRBJ1-6	.	few	TRBV5-1	CASSLVAGRHNSPLHF	TGCGCCAGCAGCTTGGTTGCGGGGCGGCATAATTCACCCCTCCACTTT
TRBJ2-3	TRBD2	.	TRBV15	CATSRDPTSGDTQYF	TGTGCCACCAGCAGAGACCCGACTAGCGGTGATACGCAGTATTTT
TRBJ2-1	TRBD2	.	TRBV6-1	CASSVILSGTTYNEQFF	TGTGCCAGCAGTGTAATCCTTAGCGGGACCACCTACAATGAGCAGTTCTTC
TRBJ2-5	TRBD1	.	TRBV5-4	CASSTTGEETQYF	TGTGCCAGCAGTACCACAGGGGAAGAGACCCAGTACTTC
TRBJ2-7	.	.	TRBV28	CASSPRQVRNEQYF	TGTGCCAGCAGTCCCCGGCAGGTCCGGAACGAGCAGTACTTC
TRBJ2-2	.	.	TRBV7-3	CASSLRQNTGELFF	TGTGCCAGCAGCCTGCGACAGAACACCGGGGAGCTGTTTTTT
TRBJ2-2	TRBD1	.	TRBV10-1	CASSSDRGLAGELFF	TGCGCCAGCAGCTCGGACAGGGGGCTTGCCGGGGAGCTGTTTTTT
TRBJ1-2	TRBD1	.	TRBV18	CASSPGQGALYGYTF	TGTGCCAGCTCACCGGGACAGGGGGCTCTCTATGGCTACACCTTC
TRBJ2-1	.	once	TRBV18	CASSPPVEVAAFNEQFF	TGTGCCAGCTCACCTCCGGTCGAAGTTGCAGCGTTCAATGAGCAGTTCTTC
TRBJ2-3	.	.	TRBV2	CASTLSGSDTQYF	TGTGCCAGCACCTTATCCGGGTCTGATACGCAGTATTTT
TRBJ2-2	.	.	TRBV7-9	CASSLDLAPNTGELFF	TGTGCCAGCAGCTTAGACTTAGCTCCGAACACCGGGGAGCTGTTTTTT
TRBJ1-2	.	.	TRBV2	CASSERLGAGANYGYTF	TGTGCCAGCAGTGAACGATTGGGGGCAGGGGCTAACTATGGCTACACCTTC
TRBJ2-5	.	.	TRBV2	CASSLGLRGRETQYF	TGTGCCAGCAGCCTCGGACTCCGGGGGAGGGAGACCCAGTACTTC
TRBJ1-2	TRBD1	.	TRBV28	CASSSRDRGLLRDGYTF	TGTGCCAGCAGCTCCCGGGACAGGGGGCTCCTGAGGGATGGCTACACCTTC
TRBJ2-7	TRBD1	.	TRBV4-1	CASSQGTGQAYEQYF	TGCGCCAGCAGCCAAGGGACGGGACAGGCCTACGAGCAGTACTTC
TRBJ2-2	.	.	TRBV5-1	CASSLARTSNTGELFF	TGCGCCAGCAGCTTGGCCAGGACATCGAACACCGGGGAGCTGTTTTTT
TRBJ2-1	TRBD2	.	TRBV30	CAWGGLAGGEQFF	TGTGCCTGGGGGGGACTAGCGGGAGGTGAGCAGTTCTTC
TRBJ1-2	.	.	TRBV18	CASSRGQDYGYTF	TGTGCCAGCTCAAGAGGGCAGGACTATGGCTACACCTTC
TRBJ2-6	TRBD2	.	TRBV29-1	CSAPGGGKVSGANVLTF	TGCAGCGCCCCGGGCGGGGGTAAAGTCTCTGGGGCCAACGTCCTGACTTTC
TRBJ1-4	TRBD1	.	TRBV4-1	CASNPGGAGNEKLFF	TGCGCCAGCAACCCAGGGGGCGCAGGTAATGAAAAACTGTTTTTT